The sequence of this TCR beta chain was determined in a study of blood T cells in healthy people across ages. Of note for this clonotype: No antigen is known for it.

This CDR3 comprises 15 residues. Germline CDR1 SGDLS, CDR2 YYNGEE. V was shortened by 3 bases and J by 0 bases, with 11 bases between the two germline ends. Study outcomes and limitations: Among T cells, TCR beta diversity per million cells dropped roughly linearly as age rose. Researchers report that TCR beta diversity correlated strongly with naive T cell percentage. Higher diversity and more naive CD4+ cells were features of long-lived donors, compared to aged donors.

Donation came from healthy Caucasian individuals in Russia who were aged about 6 to 95. The authors ran a second PCR of roughly 7 to 11 cycles using a sample-barcoded 5' primer and a J-beta primer mix. TCRdb called the 5' RACE reads again in MiXCR, with one record for every CDR3 protein. The sample consists of more than 650,000 distinct CDR3 sequences, about 48% of them appearing once. The sequence came from a man of 80 years or more in good health. This chain joins TRBV9 and TRBJ2-3; no reliable D call. Sequencing was carried out using blood. The CDR3 sequence: CASSAGRSSTDTQYF. In DNA form, the CDR3 reads TGTGCCAGCAGCGCTGGACGGTCTAGCACAGATACGCAGTATTTT.